This TCR beta chain was identified during a study of response to subunit inactivated influenza vaccine. In TCRdb, the RT-PCR reads were re-called with MiXCR into one record per CDR3 protein. This sample has just over 300,000 distinct CDR3 sequences; about 20% occur once, and the top ten carry about 9.3%. To note about this clonotype: Antigen: not known.

Study-wide results and caveats: Only a handful of new T cells, the authors suggested, are recruited with each seasonal influenza vaccination.

V shed 5 bases and J shed 4 bases, with 6 bases lying between them. The CDR3 contains 13 residues. The receptor was isolated from a man between 50 and 69 years old who received an inactivated influenza vaccine. This chain uses TRBV12-3 or TRBV12-4 with TRBJ2-6, with D hard to call. The sample consisted of PBMCs from blood, taken roughly 20 months after vaccination. This chain's CDR3 is CASSNLGANVLTF. The CDR3 DNA follows: TGTGCCAGCAGTAACTTAGGGGCCAACGTCCTGACTTTC.